This T cell receptor (beta chain) was sequenced during a study of blood T cell repertoires in COVID-19. Clones were sequenced by immunoSEQ multiplex PCR, and TCRdb holds only the in-frame ones, with some missing. The sample carries over 85,000 clones, just under 90% recorded once. The germline V gene has CDR1 SGHTS and CDR2 YDEGEE. The CDR3 has 13 amino acids. V dropped 5 bases and J dropped 10; count of bases not matched to a gene: 10. The sequence came from a human donor in a cohort sampled during active COVID-19. The rearrangement joins TRBV5-8 to TRBJ1-1; 8 bases match TRBD1. Sequencing input: peripheral blood. The CDR3 reads CASRKDRDLGAFF. The CDR3 region has the DNA TGTGCCAGCAGAAAGGACAGGGACTTGGGAGCTTTCTTT.